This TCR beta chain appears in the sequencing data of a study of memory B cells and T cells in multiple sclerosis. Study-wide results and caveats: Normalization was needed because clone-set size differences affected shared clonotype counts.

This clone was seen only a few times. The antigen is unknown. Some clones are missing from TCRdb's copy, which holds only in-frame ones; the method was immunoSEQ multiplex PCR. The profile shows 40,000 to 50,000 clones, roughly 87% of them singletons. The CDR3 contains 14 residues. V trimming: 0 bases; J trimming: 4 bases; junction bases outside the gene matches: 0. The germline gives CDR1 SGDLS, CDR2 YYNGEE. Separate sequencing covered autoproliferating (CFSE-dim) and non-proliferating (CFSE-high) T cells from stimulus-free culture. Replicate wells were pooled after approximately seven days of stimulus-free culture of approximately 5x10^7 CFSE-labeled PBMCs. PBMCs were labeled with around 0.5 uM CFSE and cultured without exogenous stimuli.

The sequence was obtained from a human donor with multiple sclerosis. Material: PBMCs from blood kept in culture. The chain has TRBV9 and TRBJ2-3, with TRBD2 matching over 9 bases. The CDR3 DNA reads TGTGCCAGCAGCGTAGGCGGGGGGGCAGATACGCAGTATTTT. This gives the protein CASSVGGGADTQYF.